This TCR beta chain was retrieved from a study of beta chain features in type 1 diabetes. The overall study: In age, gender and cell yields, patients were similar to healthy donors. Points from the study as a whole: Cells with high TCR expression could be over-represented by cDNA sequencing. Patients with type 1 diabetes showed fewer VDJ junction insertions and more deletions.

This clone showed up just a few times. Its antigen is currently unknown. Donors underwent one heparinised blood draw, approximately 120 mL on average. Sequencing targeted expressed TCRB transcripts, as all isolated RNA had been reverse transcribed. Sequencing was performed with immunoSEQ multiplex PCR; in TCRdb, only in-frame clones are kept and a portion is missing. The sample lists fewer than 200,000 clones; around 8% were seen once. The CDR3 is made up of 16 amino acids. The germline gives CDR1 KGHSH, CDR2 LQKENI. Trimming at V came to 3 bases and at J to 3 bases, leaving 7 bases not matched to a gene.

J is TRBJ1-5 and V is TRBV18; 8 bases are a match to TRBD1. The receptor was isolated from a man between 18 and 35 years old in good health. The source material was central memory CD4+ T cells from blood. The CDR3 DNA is TGTGCCAGCTCACCTACCGGACAGGGTCTCAATCAGCCCCAGCATTTT. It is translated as CASSPTGQGLNQPQHF. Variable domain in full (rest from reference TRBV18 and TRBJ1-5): NAGVMQNPRHLVRRRGQEARLRCSPMKGHSHVYWYRQLPEEGLKFMVYLQKENIIDESGMPKERFSAEFPKEGPSILRIQQVVRGDSAAYFCASSPTGQGLNQPQHFGDGTRLSIL.